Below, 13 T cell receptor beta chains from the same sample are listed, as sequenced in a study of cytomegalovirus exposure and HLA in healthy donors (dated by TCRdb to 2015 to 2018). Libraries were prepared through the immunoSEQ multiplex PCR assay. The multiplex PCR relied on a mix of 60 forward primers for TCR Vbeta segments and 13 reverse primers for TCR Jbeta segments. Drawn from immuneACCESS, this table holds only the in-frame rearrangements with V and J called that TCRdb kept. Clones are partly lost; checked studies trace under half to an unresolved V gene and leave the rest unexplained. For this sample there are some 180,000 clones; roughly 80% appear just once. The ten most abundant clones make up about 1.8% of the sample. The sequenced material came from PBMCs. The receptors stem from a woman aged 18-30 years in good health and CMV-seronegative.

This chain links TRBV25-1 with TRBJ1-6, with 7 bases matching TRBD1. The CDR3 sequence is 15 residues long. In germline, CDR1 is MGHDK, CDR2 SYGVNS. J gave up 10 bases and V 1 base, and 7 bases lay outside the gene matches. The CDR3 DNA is TGTGCCAGCAGTGAATCCAACAGGGGAGCATCACCCCTCCACTTT. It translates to CASSESNRGASPLHF.

The CDR3 sequence is CASSLVLAGAGEQYF. CDR3 DNA: TGTGCCAGCAGCTTAGTTCTAGCGGGAGCTGGCGAGCAGTACTTC. J is TRBJ2-7 and V is TRBV11-2, with 10 positions matching TRBD2. The CDR3 sequence is 15 residues long. Germline assignment: CDR1 SGHAT and CDR2 FQNNGV. The V and J ends lost 1 base and 6 bases, in that order; junction bases with no gene match: 6.

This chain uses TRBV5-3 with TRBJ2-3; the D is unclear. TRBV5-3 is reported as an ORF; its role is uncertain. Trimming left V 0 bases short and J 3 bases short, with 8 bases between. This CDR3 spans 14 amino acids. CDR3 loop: CARSLGRHTDTQYF. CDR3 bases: TGTGCCAGAAGCTTGGGTCGACATACAGATACGCAGTATTTT.

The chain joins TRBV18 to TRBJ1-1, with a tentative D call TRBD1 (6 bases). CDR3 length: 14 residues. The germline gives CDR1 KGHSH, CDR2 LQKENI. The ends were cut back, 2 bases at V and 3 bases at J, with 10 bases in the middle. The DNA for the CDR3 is TGTGCCAGCTCACCAAACAGGGCGGACACTGAAGCTTTCTTT. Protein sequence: CASSPNRADTEAFF.

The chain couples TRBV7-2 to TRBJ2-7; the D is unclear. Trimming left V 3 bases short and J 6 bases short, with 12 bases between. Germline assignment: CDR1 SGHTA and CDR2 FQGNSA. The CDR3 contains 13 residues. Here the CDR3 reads CASSFLLSSEQYV. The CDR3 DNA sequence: TGTGCCAGCAGCTTCCTCCTATCTAGCGAGCAGTACGTC.

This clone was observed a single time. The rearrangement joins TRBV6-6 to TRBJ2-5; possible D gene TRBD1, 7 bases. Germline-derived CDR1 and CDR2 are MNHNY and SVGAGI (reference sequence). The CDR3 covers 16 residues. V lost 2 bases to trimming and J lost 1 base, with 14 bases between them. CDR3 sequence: CASSYVTGTFQETQYF. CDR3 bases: TGTGCCAGCAGTTACGTGACAGGGACTTTCCAAGAGACCCAGTACTTC.

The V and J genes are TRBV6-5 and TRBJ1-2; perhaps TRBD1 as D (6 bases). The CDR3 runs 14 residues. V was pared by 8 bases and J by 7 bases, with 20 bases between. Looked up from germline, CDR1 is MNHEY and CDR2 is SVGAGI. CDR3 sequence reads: CASATGAGAFGYTF. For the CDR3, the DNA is TGTGCCAGCGCTACAGGCGCAGGGGCTTTTGGCTACACCTTC.

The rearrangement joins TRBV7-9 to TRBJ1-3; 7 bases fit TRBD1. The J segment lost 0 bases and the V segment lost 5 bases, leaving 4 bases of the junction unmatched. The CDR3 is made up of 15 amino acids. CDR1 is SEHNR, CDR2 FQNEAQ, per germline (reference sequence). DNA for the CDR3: TGTGCCAGCAGCCACGACAGGGTCTCTGGAAACACCATATATTTT. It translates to CASSHDRVSGNTIYF.

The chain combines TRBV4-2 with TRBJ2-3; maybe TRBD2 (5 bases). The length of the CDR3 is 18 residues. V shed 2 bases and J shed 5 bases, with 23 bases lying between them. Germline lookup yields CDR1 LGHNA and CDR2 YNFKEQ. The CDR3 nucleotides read TGTGCCAGCAGCCAATTCGCAGGACTCACCAAAGCCGAAGATACGCAGTATTTT. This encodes CASSQFAGLTKAEDTQYF.

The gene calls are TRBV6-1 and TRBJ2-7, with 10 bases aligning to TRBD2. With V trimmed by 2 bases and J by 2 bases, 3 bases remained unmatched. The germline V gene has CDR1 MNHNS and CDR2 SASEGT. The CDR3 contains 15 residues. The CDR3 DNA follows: TGTGCCAGCAGTGAACCTAGCGGGAGCCCCTACGAGCAGTACGTC. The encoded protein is CASSEPSGSPYEQYV.

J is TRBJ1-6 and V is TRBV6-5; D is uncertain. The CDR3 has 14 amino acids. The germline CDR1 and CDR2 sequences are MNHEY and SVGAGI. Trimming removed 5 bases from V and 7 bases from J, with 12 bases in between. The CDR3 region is CASSILNPNSPLHF. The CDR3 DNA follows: TGTGCCAGCAGTATTTTAAATCCCAATTCACCCCTCCACTTT.

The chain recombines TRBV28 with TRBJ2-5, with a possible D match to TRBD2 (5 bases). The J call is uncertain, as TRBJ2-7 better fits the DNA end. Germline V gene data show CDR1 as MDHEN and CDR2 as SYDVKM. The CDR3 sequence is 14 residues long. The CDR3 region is CASSDPRTHYEQYF. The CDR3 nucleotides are TGTGCCAGCAGTGACCCCCGGACTCACTACGAGCAGTACTTC.

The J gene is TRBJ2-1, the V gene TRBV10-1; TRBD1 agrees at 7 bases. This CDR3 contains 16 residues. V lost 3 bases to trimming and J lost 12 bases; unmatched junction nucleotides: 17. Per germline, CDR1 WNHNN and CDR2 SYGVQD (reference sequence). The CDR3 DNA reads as TGCGCCAGCAGTGATCATCGGGACAGCAACACCGTTTCGCAGTTCTTC. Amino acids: CASSDHRDSNTVSQFF.